The clone carrying this T cell receptor beta chain showed up just once. What it binds is not known. This sample stems from a study of T cell responses to AZD1222 COVID-19 vaccine. Regarding the study as a whole: At baseline, seropositivity was found in only a handful of AZD1222 recipients.

The germline CDR1 and CDR2 sequences are SGHAT and FQNNGV. Between the trimmed V and J ends, which lost 0 bases and 3 bases, there was a span of 12 bases. The CDR3 is made up of 15 amino acids. Clones were read by immunoSEQ multiplex PCR, and TCRdb kept only the in-frame ones, dropping some. There are roughly 150,000 clones in the sample; around 92% occur only once, and approximately 1.5% lies in the top ten. This receptor was obtained from an adult in good health. The sequencing used peripheral blood, collected on day 0 of AZD1222 vaccination. The chain combines TRBV11-2 with TRBJ2-7; D is ambiguous. CDR3 loop: CASSLDRSNFYEQYF. In DNA, the CDR3 is TGTGCCAGCAGCTTAGATCGCAGCAATTTCTACGAGCAGTACTTC.